This entry lists 8 T cell receptor beta chains sequenced from one sample in a study of neurological immune-mediated disorders. TCRdb reanalysed the 5' RACE reads using MiXCR and keeps one entry per CDR3 protein. The sample holds tens of thousands of distinct CDR3 sequences, approximately 10% seen once. Material for sequencing was PBMCs. Every receptor here comes from a middle-aged man in good health.

This clonotype was detected ten times or more. The genes are TRBV12-3 or TRBV12-4 and TRBJ2-4; D ambiguous. The CDR3 extends over 15 amino acids. V was cut by 5 bases and J by 0 bases, with 11 bases left in between. The CDR3 here is CASSLTSLAKNIQYF. CDR3 nucleotides: TGTGCCAGCAGTCTGACATCTCTAGCCAAAAACATTCAGTACTTC.

This clonotype was counted many times. This chain links TRBV6-6 with TRBJ2-3; D is possibly TRBD1 or TRBD2 (5 bases each). Germline CDR1 and CDR2: MNHNY and SVGAGI (reference sequence). The CDR3 contains 16 residues. V was trimmed by 5 bases and J by 0 bases, leaving 15 bases between them. The chain's CDR3 is CASSQGVGTSTDTQYF. CDR3 nucleotides: TGTGCCAGCAGTCAAGGGGTCGGGACGAGCACAGATACGCAGTATTTT.

Turning to this clonotype: A read error may be the cause here, since a much bigger clone is one base away. The rearrangement links TRBV5-1 to TRBJ2-7; D is uncertain. CDR3 length: 13 residues. In germline, CDR1 is SGHRS, CDR2 YFSETQ. CDR3 sequence: CASSPSVDYEQNF. CDR3 DNA sequence: TGCGCCAGCAGCCCGTCGGTAGATTACGAGCAGAACTTC.

There are many counts of this clonotype. This chain connects TRBV5-1 to TRBJ1-4, with a possible D match to TRBD1 (6 bases). The CDR3 length is 15 residues. The V end lost 4 bases, the J end lost 2 bases, and 12 bases lay between the germline ends. Germline CDR1 reads SGHRS; CDR2 reads YFSETQ. The CDR3 bases are TGCGCCAGCAGCCCGGGGGCGCGGACTAATGAAAAACTGTTTTTT. Encoded protein: CASSPGARTNEKLFF.

The J gene is TRBJ2-7, the V gene TRBV29-1; a possible D gene is TRBD1 (6 bases). V lost 4 bases to trimming and J lost 2 bases, with 15 bases between them. The CDR3 spans 14 residues. Germline CDR1 and CDR2: SQVTM and ANQGSEA. CDR3 residues: CSVVGTNSPYEQYF. The CDR3 DNA is TGCAGCGTTGTCGGGACAAATTCTCCCTACGAGCAGTACTTC.

This clonotype was picked up many times. V gene TRBV7-2 combines with J gene TRBJ2-3; the D is unclear. The V gene lost 1 base and the J gene lost 7 bases, with 9 bases spanning the gap. Looked up from germline, CDR1 is SGHTA and CDR2 is FQGNSA. The CDR3 extends over 13 amino acids. CDR3 in amino acids: CASSLENGYTQYF. The DNA of the CDR3 is TGTGCCAGCAGCTTAGAGAACGGGTATACGCAGTATTTT.

This clonotype was observed at least ten times. This chain uses TRBV5-1 with TRBJ1-1; D unclear. The length of the CDR3 is 13 residues. Trimming removed 1 base from V and 1 base from J, with 5 bases in between. CDR1 and CDR2 (germline): SGHRS, YFSETQ. The CDR3, as DNA: TGCGCCAGCAGCTTGAGAGAGAACACTGAAGCTTTCTTT. This translates into CASSLRENTEAFF.

This clonotype was counted ten times or more. The chain uses TRBV7-2 and TRBJ1-1; 9 nucleotides agree with TRBD1. The germline gives CDR1 SGHTA, CDR2 FQGNSA. V dropped 5 bases and J dropped 3; count of bases not matched to a gene: 7. CDR3 length equals 15 residues. CDR3 sequence reads: CASSLQQGAYTEAFF. The CDR3 nucleotides are TGTGCCAGCAGCCTTCAACAGGGGGCGTACACTGAAGCTTTCTTT.